A single sample is the source of the 20 T cell receptor beta chains below, sequenced in a study of cytomegalovirus exposure and HLA in healthy donors. Vbeta (60) and Jbeta (13) primers were used in the PCR. The assay was immunoSEQ multiplex PCR, and TCRdb's table has in-frame clones only and misses some. The sample contains roughly 170,000 clones, approximately 78% of which appear only once. Sequencing was performed on PBMCs. Receptors originate from a woman aged 50 to 60 in good health and CMV-seropositive.

This clone has more than one count but fewer than ten. CDR3 DNA: TGTGCCAGCGGCGGGGGGGCCTCTCCCTACAATGAGCAGTTCTTC. It codes for CASGGGASPYNEQFF. The chain couples TRBV5-6 to TRBJ2-1; 9 nucleotides match TRBD2. From germline, CDR1 is SGHDT and CDR2 YYEEEE. The CDR3 is 15 amino acids. Trimming removed 7 bases from V and 2 bases from J; junction bases left unmatched: 7.

With regard to this clone: One end of the junction is discordant with germline, which a read error may explain. This chain connects TRBV7-8 to TRBJ1-5; D is unclear. Germline CDR1 reads SGHVS; CDR2 reads FQNEAQ. CDR3 size: 14 residues. This chain's CDR3 is CASSFSAGTQPQHF. As DNA, the CDR3 is TGTGCTAGCAGCTTCTCGGCAGGCACACAGCCCCAGCATTTT.

This clone appeared a single time. This rearrangement joins TRBV4-1 to TRBJ2-4; TRBD1 agrees at 7 bases. V lost 0 bases, J lost 0 bases, and 17 bases stayed unmatched. CDR1 MGHRA and CDR2 YSYEKL come from the germline V gene. This CDR3 spans 21 amino acids. CDR3 DNA: TGCGCCAGCAGCCAAGATCCGACCGGGACAGTTTTCGGACTAGCCAAAAACATTCAGTACTTC. Translation gives CASSQDPTGTVFGLAKNIQYF.

The chain recombines TRBV19 with TRBJ1-6, with 8 bases matching TRBD1. The CDR3 extends over 14 amino acids. The germline V gene has CDR1 LNHDA and CDR2 SQIVND (reference sequence). The J segment lost 4 bases and the V segment lost 6 bases, leaving 2 bases of the junction unmatched. Here the CDR3 reads CASSTGGYNSPLHF. Written as DNA, the CDR3 is TGTGCCAGTAGCACAGGGGGATATAATTCACCCCTCCACTTT.

The J gene is TRBJ2-1, the V gene TRBV7-2; D is unclear. V was cut by 2 bases and J by 11 bases, with 7 bases left in between. Germline V CDR1 and CDR2: SGHTA, FQGNSA. The CDR3 is made up of 11 amino acids. The CDR3 protein is CASSLKSQQFF. The CDR3 bases are TGTGCCAGCAGCTTAAAAAGCCAGCAGTTCTTC.

The CDR3 DNA sequence: TGTGCCAGCAGTTGGGACAGTAACTATGGCTACACCTTC. It is translated as CASSWDSNYGYTF. The chain recombines TRBV6-5 with TRBJ1-2, with 7 bases fitting TRBD1. The ends lost 4 bases at V and 1 base at J; junction bases unmatched: 0. The CDR3 extends over 13 amino acids. Germline V gene data show CDR1 as MNHEY and CDR2 as SVGAGI.

The chain is built from TRBV29-1 and TRBJ2-7, with no clear D. CDR1 and CDR2 (germline): SQVTM, ANQGSEA. Trimming stripped 3 bases from V and 3 bases from J, with 12 bases between. The CDR3 loop spans 13 amino acids. CDR3 sequence (DNA): TGCAGCGTTGAGGCCCGGTCGGGCTACGAGCAGTACTTC. This translates into CSVEARSGYEQYF.

The V and J genes are TRBV12-5 and TRBJ2-5; weak D call: TRBD1 (6 bases). Trimming removed 0 bases at V and 5 bases at J, with 13 bases between. Germline values: CDR1 LGHNT, CDR2 FRNRAP. The CDR3 length is 15 residues. The CDR3 spells CASGLVLSQGETQYF. In DNA form, the CDR3 reads TGTGCTAGTGGTTTGGTACTGTCTCAGGGGGAGACCCAGTACTTC.

The DNA for the CDR3 is TGTGCCAGCAGTGAAGGGATGTGGACAGGACCAAATTCACCCCTCCACTTT. This codes for CASSEGMWTGPNSPLHF. The gene calls are TRBV2 and TRBJ1-6; TRBD1 agrees at 7 bases. Looked up from germline, CDR1 is SNHLY and CDR2 is FYNNEI. This CDR3 spans 17 amino acids. The ends lost 1 base at V and 7 bases at J; junction bases unmatched: 10. Full variable domain (rest looked up from reference TRBV2 and TRBJ1-6): EPEVTQTPSHQVTQMGQEVILRCVPISNHLYFYWYRQILGQKVEFLVSFYNNEISEKSEIFDDQFSVERPDGSNFTLKIRSTKLEDSAMYFCASSEGMWTGPNSPLHFGNGTRLTVT.

Comment on this clone: One end of the junction varies from germline; a read error may be responsible. The chain employs TRBV2 and TRBJ2-6; TRBD1 might be the D (6 bases). CDR3 length equals 16 residues. Germline CDR1 is SNHLY and CDR2 is FYNNEI. The CDR3 spells CASSKAGVSGANVLTF. The CDR3 DNA reads TGTGCCAGCAGTAAAGCAGGGGTCTCTGGGGCCAACGTCCTGACTTTC.

The chain uses TRBV5-1 and TRBJ1-6; possibly TRBD1 for D (6 bases). Germline V CDR1 and CDR2: SGHRS, YFSETQ. Trimming removed 1 base from V and 7 bases from J, with 9 bases in between. The CDR3 is 14 residues long. The DNA of the CDR3 is TGCGCCAGCAGCTTGAACAGGGAAAATTCACCCCTCCACTTT. Translated: CASSLNRENSPLHF.

This clone has just one count. The chain carries TRBV7-9 and TRBJ1-3, with D possibly being TRBD1 (5 bases). V was clipped by 5 bases and J by 7 bases, with 15 bases between them. The CDR3 extends over 14 amino acids. CDR1 is SEHNR, CDR2 FQNEAQ, per germline (reference sequence). This CDR3 reads CASSPRRGANTIYF. In DNA, the CDR3 is TGTGCCAGCAGCCCCCGGCGGGGCGCGAACACCATATATTTT.

Details on this clone: This specimen includes other DNA sequences encoding the same CDR3. The rearrangement links TRBV5-6 to TRBJ1-5, with 8 nucleotides matching TRBD1. With 5 bases clipped from V and 2 bases from J, the junction kept 3 bases outside the gene matches. CDR1 and CDR2 from the germline V gene are SGHDT and YYEEEE. CDR3 length: 14 amino acids. The CDR3: CASSWGQGNQPQHF. CDR3 nucleotides: TGTGCCAGCAGTTGGGGACAGGGCAATCAGCCCCAGCATTTT. Using reference TRBV5-6 and TRBJ1-5 for the parts outside the CDR3, the full variable domain is DAGVTQSPTHLIKTRGQQVTLRCSPKSGHDTVSWYQQALGQGPQFIFQYYEEEERQRGNFPDRFSGHQFPNYSSELNVNALLLGDSALYLCASSWGQGNQPQHFGDGTRLSIL.

The rearrangement links TRBV7-2 to TRBJ2-7, with 7 bases matching TRBD2. The CDR3 loop spans 15 amino acids. Trimming removed 0 bases from V and 0 bases from J; junction bases left unmatched: 2. CDR1 is SGHTA and CDR2 is FQGNSA in the germline V gene. CDR3 protein: CASSLAGGSSYEQYF. CDR3 coding DNA: TGTGCCAGCAGCTTAGCGGGGGGGAGCTCCTACGAGCAGTACTTC.

This clone showed up just once. The chain recombines TRBV2 with TRBJ1-6, with D possibly matching TRBD1 (6 bases). Germline CDR1 SNHLY, CDR2 FYNNEI. Trimming left V 8 bases short and J 5 bases short, with 10 bases between. The CDR3 length is 13 residues. The CDR3 bases are TGTGCCAGCGGGGACACTAATAATTCACCCCTCCACTTT. This encodes CASGDTNNSPLHF.

This chain connects TRBV5-1 to TRBJ1-2; 11 nucleotides match TRBD1. CDR3 length: 15 residues. Germline V CDR1 and CDR2: SGHRS, YFSETQ. V gave up 4 bases and J gave up 4 bases; unmatched junction bases: 6. The CDR3 region has the DNA TGCGCCAGCAGCCCCGGGACAGGGGGATCCTATGGCTACACCTTC. It translates to CASSPGTGGSYGYTF.

This clone was observed a few times. This rearrangement joins TRBV4-1 to TRBJ1-1; 7 bases are shared with TRBD1. Trimming at V came to 0 bases and at J to 7 bases, leaving 5 bases not matched to a gene. CDR1 and CDR2 (germline): MGHRA, YSYEKL. This CDR3 region has 14 residues. The DNA for the CDR3 is TGCGCCAGCAGCCAAGAAAGGGGGCTGGGTGAAGCTTTCTTT. Translating it yields CASSQERGLGEAFF.

The chain couples TRBV5-4 to TRBJ2-3; D possibly corresponds to TRBD2 (5 bases). The CDR3 is 13 amino acids. V was pared by 4 bases and J by 1 base, with 7 bases between. Germline loops: CDR1 SGHNT, CDR2 YYREEE (reference sequence). DNA of the CDR3: TGTGCCAGCAGCCGGACTGGCACAGATACGCAGTATTTT. Its protein is CASSRTGTDTQYF.

This sequence joins TRBV5-4 and TRBJ2-1, with D possibly being TRBD1 (6 bases). V shed 4 bases and J shed 7 bases, with 12 bases lying between them. The CDR3 sequence is 13 residues long. Germline lookup yields CDR1 SGHNT and CDR2 YYREEE (reference sequence). In DNA form, the CDR3 reads TGTGCCAGCAGCGTGGGGCAGGGGAATGAGCAGTTCTTC. Amino acids: CASSVGQGNEQFF.

V is TRBV11-2 and J is TRBJ2-1, with D possibly matching TRBD1 (6 bases). The CDR3 totals 17 residues. Germline V gene data show CDR1 as SGHAT and CDR2 as FQNNGV. Trimming removed 1 base at V and 4 bases at J, with 17 bases between. The CDR3 loop is CASSLAVGGFLYNEQFF. In DNA form, the CDR3 reads TGTGCCAGCAGCTTAGCGGTAGGGGGATTCTTATACAATGAGCAGTTCTTC.